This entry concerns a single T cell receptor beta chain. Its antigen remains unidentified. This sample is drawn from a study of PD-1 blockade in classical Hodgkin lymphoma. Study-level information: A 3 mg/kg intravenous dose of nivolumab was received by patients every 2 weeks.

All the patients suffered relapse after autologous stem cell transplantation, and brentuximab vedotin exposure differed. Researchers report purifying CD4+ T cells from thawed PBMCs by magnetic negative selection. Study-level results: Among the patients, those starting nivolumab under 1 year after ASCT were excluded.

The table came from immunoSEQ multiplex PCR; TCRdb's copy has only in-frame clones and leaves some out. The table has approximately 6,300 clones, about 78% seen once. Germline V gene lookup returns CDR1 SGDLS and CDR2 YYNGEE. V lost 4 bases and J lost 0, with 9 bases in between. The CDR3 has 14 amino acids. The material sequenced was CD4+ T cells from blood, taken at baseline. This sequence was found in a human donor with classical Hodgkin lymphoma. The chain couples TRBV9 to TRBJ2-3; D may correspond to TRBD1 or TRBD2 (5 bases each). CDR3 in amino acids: CASSREGSTDTQYF. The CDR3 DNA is TGTGCCAGCAGCCGAGAGGGGAGCACAGATACGCAGTATTTT.